This paragraph reports one TCR beta chain. Its target is not known. The data originate from a study of OX40 agonist ivuxolimab in advanced cancers. Study-wide background: Aged roughly 23 to 85 with a mean of roughly 65 years, they were approximately 79% male. General study points: At doses 0.1 to 3.0 mg/kg, CD4+ and CD8+ clones expanded.

Profiled with immunoSEQ multiplex PCR; TCRdb holds only in-frame clones, not every one. Altogether 50,000 to 60,000 clones are present, approximately 90% being singletons, with the ten largest covering approximately 4.2%. Autoimmune disease history or systemic immunosuppression excluded patients. The sample was CD4+ or CD8+ T cells sorted from blood, taken in a trial of the OX40 agonist ivuxolimab. The clonotype comes from an adult with an advanced solid tumor such as melanoma, head and neck, liver or kidney cancer.

The CDR3 loop is CASSSPSFFTDTQYF. The DNA of the CDR3 is TGTGCCAGCAGCTCTCCATCCTTTTTCACAGATACGCAGTATTTT. V is TRBV7-9 and J is TRBJ2-3; D not resolved. CDR3 length equals 15 residues. Per the germline V gene, CDR1 is SEHNR and CDR2 is FQNEAQ (reference sequence). The V gene lost 4 bases and the J gene lost 2 bases, with 13 bases spanning the gap.